The clone carrying this T cell receptor (beta chain) was seen a handful of times. Its antigen is as yet unknown. The source of the sample is a study of Graves' ophthalmopathy and Graves' hyperthyroidism. Study findings and constraints: Most expanded clonotypes in thyroid above 0.001 frequency also showed up in blood. The model forecast ophthalmopathy progression, reaching roughly 71% sensitivity and around 72% specificity.

Hyperthyroidism in these 18- to 65-year-old patients was newly diagnosed, lasting under 2 months. Symptoms, serum thyroxine and TRAb, thyroid ultrasound, and orbital computed tomography formed the diagnostic basis. CDR3 length: 15 amino acids. V was clipped by 5 bases and J by 11 bases; unmatched bases: 11. Germline CDR1 and CDR2: SEHNR and FQNEAQ (reference sequence). Using RNA transcripts, the TCR beta CDR3 regions were amplified. The first round was an RT-PCR with HTBI primers, and the second round was a multiplex PCR. MiXCR, applied by TCRdb to the multiplex PCR reads, yields one record per CDR3 protein. This sample has over a million distinct CDR3 sequences, with 35% to 45% found just once.

The TCR was taken from an adult man with Graves' hyperthyroidism. The sample consisted of peripheral blood or thyroid tissue (not recorded which). The chain links TRBV7-9 to TRBJ2-6; 8 bases line up with TRBD1. CDR3 sequence reads: CASSESGTGTYVLTF. The CDR3 nucleotides read TGTGCCAGCAGCGAATCCGGGACAGGAACCTACGTCCTGACTTTC.